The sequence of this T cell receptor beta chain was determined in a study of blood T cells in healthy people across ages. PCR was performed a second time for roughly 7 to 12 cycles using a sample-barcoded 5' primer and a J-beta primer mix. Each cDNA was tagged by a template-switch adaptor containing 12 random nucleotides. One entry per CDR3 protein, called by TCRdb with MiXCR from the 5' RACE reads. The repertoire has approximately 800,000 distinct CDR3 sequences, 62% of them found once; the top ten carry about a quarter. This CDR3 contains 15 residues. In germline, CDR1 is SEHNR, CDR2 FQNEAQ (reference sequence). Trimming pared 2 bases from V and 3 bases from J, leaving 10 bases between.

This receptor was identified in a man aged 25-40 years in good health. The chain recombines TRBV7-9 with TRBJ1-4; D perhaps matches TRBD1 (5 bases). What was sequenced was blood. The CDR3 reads CASSLSRGANEKLFF. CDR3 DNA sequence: TGTGCCAGCAGCTTATCAAGGGGAGCTAATGAAAAACTGTTTTTT.